This T cell receptor (beta chain) was sequenced in a study of T cells in tumors after PD-1 blockade (dated by TCRdb to between 2018 and 2021). Background for the entire study: Prior checkpoint blockade, systemic immunosuppressant use, and recent radiotherapy or other anti-cancer therapy within 4 weeks were grounds for patient exclusion. To compare clonotypes in blood versus tumor, bulk TCR sequencing was run on about ten peripheral blood samples drawn from several patients. Ongoing daily vismodegib 150 mg was also given to a subset of patients during anti-PD-1 treatment. RECIST version 1.1 was used to assess clinical response. Patients were treated with either pembrolizumab 200 mg every 3 weeks or cemiplimab 350 mg every 2 weeks. Using site-matched tumors from BCC or SCC patients sampled before and after anti-PD-1 therapy, the study carried out paired single-cell RNA and TCR sequencing. Peripheral blood samples averaged approximately 100,000 TCR templates (range about 22,000-260,000) and 36,536 unique clonotypes. General findings and caveats noted by the study authors: The source of novel T cell clones was not identified and could include lymphoid organs or rare unexpanded clones within the tumor or its periphery. Roughly two fifths of tumor TCR clonotypes were found in blood, and some novel exhausted tumor clones appeared in pre-treatment blood, suggesting peripheral recruitment.

The immunoSEQ platform was used for deep TCRbeta sequencing. The source study handled its data this way. For further analysis, only productive rearrangements were exported out of the immunoSEQ Analyzer. T cell phenotypes were assigned to bulk TCRbeta clonotypes by matching to single-cell RNA+TCR-seq clones sharing the same TCRbeta sequence. Using bulk TCR sequencing data, clone enrichment in tumor was calculated by dividing a clone's tumor frequency by the same clone's PBMC frequency. GLIPH was used to group TCRs into specificity groups, clusters of distinct TCRs likely recognizing common antigens via shared CDR3 motifs. TCRdb limited this immuneACCESS table to in-frame rearrangements with V and J called. A share of clones is missing; checked studies link under half to unresolved V genes, and the rest is unexplained. V, J and clone size reflect that table, while D and trimming were determined from the DNA. The sample data list some 66,000 clones, and less than 85% of these were observed just once. Of the sample, 4.7% falls within the top ten clones.

The sample's time point label, in plain terms: after anti-PD-1 therapy. Genomic DNA extracted from tumor biopsies or peripheral blood was used for bulk TCRbeta sequencing, with input ranging from roughly 550 ng to 6,500 ng. All patients had histologically proven advanced or metastatic basal or squamous cell carcinoma and were poor candidates for surgical resection. Of the 10 or so patients making up the basal cell carcinoma cohort, roughly 8 underwent bulk tumor TCR sequencing. To note about this clone: Its antigen remains unidentified. Within one base of it there is no much larger clone, and no base qualities were kept.

Via the germline V gene (reference sequence), CDR1 is WNHNN and CDR2 SYGVQD. From cysteine to phenylalanine, the CDR3 is 15 amino acids long. The entry retains the CDR3 DNA only, 45 bases that are in frame from base 1. V is clipped by 4 bases and J by 0 bases, and the sequence between their germline boundaries is 10 bases long. The V and J genes are TRBV10-1 and TRBJ2-1; a weak D assignment points to TRBD1 (5 bases agree). This material consisted of PBMCs, taken after anti-PD-1 treatment. This receptor was taken from a human donor with basal cell carcinoma. In nucleotide form, the sequence is TGCGCCAGCAGTGTCCAGGGTGGCTCCTACAATGAGCAGTTCTTC. This codes for CASSVQGGSYNEQFF.